This T cell receptor beta chain was documented in a study of control samples from healthy donors and cancer patients. The method was immunoSEQ multiplex PCR; TCRdb's version includes in-frame clones alone and lacks a portion of them. The table includes 40,000 to 55,000 clones, 93% detected once. The CDR3 consists of 17 residues. The ends were cut back, 0 bases at V and 2 bases at J, with 15 bases in the middle. Per germline, CDR1 LGHNA and CDR2 YNFKEQ. This sequence was found in a woman in her fifties or sixties with head and neck cancer. Source material: PBMCs. This chain uses TRBV4-2 with TRBJ2-3; possible D gene TRBD2, 5 bases. The CDR3 nucleotides read TGTGCCAGCAGCCAAGATTCAGGTGGAGGTCCCACAGATACGCAGTATTTT. Amino acids: CASSQDSGGGPTDTQYF.